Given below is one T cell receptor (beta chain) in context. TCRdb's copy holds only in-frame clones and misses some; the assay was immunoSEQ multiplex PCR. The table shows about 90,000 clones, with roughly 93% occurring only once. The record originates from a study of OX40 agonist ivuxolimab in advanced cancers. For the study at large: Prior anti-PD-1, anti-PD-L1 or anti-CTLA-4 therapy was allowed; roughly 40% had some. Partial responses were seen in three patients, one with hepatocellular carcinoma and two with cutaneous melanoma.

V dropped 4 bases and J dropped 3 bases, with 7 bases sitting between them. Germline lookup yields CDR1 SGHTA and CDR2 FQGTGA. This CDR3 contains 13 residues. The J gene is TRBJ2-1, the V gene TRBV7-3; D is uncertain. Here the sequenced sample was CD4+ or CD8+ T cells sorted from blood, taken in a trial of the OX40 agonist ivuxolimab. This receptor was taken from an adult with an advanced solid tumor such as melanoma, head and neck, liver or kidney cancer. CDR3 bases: TGTGCCAGCAGCTGGCAAGTCTACAATGAGCAGTTCTTC. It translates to CASSWQVYNEQFF.